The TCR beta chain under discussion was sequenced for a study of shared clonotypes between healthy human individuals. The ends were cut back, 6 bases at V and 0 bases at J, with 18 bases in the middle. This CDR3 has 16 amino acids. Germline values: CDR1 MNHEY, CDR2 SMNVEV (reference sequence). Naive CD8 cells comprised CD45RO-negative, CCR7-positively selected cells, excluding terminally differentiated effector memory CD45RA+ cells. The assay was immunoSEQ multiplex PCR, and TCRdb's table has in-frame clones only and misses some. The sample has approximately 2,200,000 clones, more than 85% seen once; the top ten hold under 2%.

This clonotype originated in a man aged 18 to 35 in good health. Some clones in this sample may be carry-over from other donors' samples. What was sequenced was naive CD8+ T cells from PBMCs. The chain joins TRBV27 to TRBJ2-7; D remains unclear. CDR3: CASSPWSDPSSYEQYF. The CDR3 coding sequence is TGTGCCAGCAGCCCTTGGTCGGACCCCAGCTCCTACGAGCAGTACTTC.